This is a list of T cell receptor beta chains from one sample in a study of blood T cell repertoires in COVID-19. Assay: immunoSEQ multiplex PCR; the TCRdb copy retains only in-frame clones and omits some. Of roughly 100,000 clones in the sample, over 80% are singletons; the top ten hold approximately 5.8%. The sample was peripheral blood. The receptors were sampled from a man aged 50-59 years with active COVID-19. Both conserved end residues are part of each CDR3. Each record gives: CDR3 length, clone size, V gene, J gene, D gene, CDR3 protein, CDR3 DNA. The D gene is left open where the match is weak. Clone sizes are given selectively: once, few, many, or a class where the clone is expanded.

15	-	TRBV11-2	TRBJ2-3	-	CASSIWGQGTDTQYF	TGTGCCAGCAGCATCTGGGGGCAGGGCACAGATACGCAGTATTTT
15	-	TRBV5-1	TRBJ1-1	TRBD1	CASSLGQGLNTEAFF	TGCGCCAGCAGCTTAGGACAGGGCCTGAACACTGAAGCTTTCTTT
12	-	TRBV29-1	TRBJ1-4	-	CSGTLTNEKLFF	TGCAGCGGGACACTCACTAATGAAAAACTGTTTTTT
13	-	TRBV5-6	TRBJ2-3	-	CASSFPGEGTQYF	TGTGCCAGCAGCTTTCCCGGAGAGGGTACGCAGTATTTT
14	-	TRBV6-6	TRBJ1-5	-	CASILGPGNQPQHF	TGTGCCAGCATTCTTGGGCCGGGCAATCAGCCCCAGCATTTT
17	-	TRBV18	TRBJ2-2	TRBD1	CASSPLETGAVAGELFF	TGTGCCAGCTCACCACTCGAGACAGGGGCCGTGGCCGGGGAGCTGTTTTTT
15	once	TRBV3-1/TRBV3-2	TRBJ2-5	TRBD2	CASSQDWTSTKTQYF	TGTGCCAGCAGCCAAGATTGGACTAGCACAAAGACCCAGTACTTC
15	-	TRBV7-3	TRBJ2-2	TRBD1	CASSQTGGANGELFF	TGTGCCAGCAGCCAGACAGGGGGCGCAAACGGGGAGCTGTTTTTT
14	-	TRBV6-2/TRBV6-3	TRBJ2-3	-	CASSYLGIADTQYF	TGTGCCAGCAGTTATCTAGGAATTGCAGATACGCAGTATTTT
15	-	TRBV3-1/TRBV3-2	TRBJ1-3	TRBD1	CASSHGTGVGNTIYF	TGTGCCAGCAGCCACGGGACAGGGGTTGGAAACACCATATATTTT
16	many	TRBV5-1	TRBJ2-1	TRBD2	CASSLVRASGRNEQFF	TGCGCCAGCAGCTTGGTTAGGGCTAGCGGGAGGAATGAGCAGTTCTTC
14	-	TRBV10-1	TRBJ2-1	TRBD1	CASSGTGGPSEQFF	TGCGCCAGCAGTGGGACAGGGGGCCCCAGTGAGCAGTTCTTC
16	-	TRBV4-2	TRBJ2-1	-	CASSQPRVAIHNEQFF	TGTGCCAGCAGCCAACCTCGGGTGGCGATTCACAATGAGCAGTTCTTC
14	-	TRBV28	TRBJ2-3	-	CASGAGASTDTQYF	TGTGCCAGCGGGGCGGGGGCTAGCACAGATACGCAGTATTTT
15	few	TRBV5-4	TRBJ2-7	TRBD2	CASSFNSGSSYEQYF	TGTGCCAGCAGCTTTAATAGCGGGAGCTCCTACGAGCAGTACTTC
14	-	TRBV18	TRBJ1-1	TRBD1	CASSPSGGPTEAFF	TGTGCCAGCTCACCCTCAGGGGGCCCCACTGAAGCTTTCTTT
13	-	TRBV3-1/TRBV3-2	TRBJ2-1	-	CASSQFRAGEQFF	TGTGCCAGCAGCCAGTTCCGTGCGGGGGAGCAGTTCTTC
18	-	TRBV5-1	TRBJ2-2	TRBD2	CASSLAVSGRANTGELFF	TGCGCCAGCAGCTTGGCGGTTAGCGGGAGGGCGAACACCGGGGAGCTGTTTTTT
17	-	TRBV4-2	TRBJ2-3	TRBD2	CASSQVGLAGTTDTQYF	TGTGCCAGCAGCCAAGTGGGGCTAGCGGGTACCACAGATACGCAGTATTTT
15	-	TRBV10-1	TRBJ2-7	-	CASSEGAPESYEQYF	TGCGCCAGCAGTGAAGGAGCACCGGAGTCCTACGAGCAGTACTTC
14	-	TRBV2	TRBJ1-5	-	CASRAEEGNQPQHF	TGTGCCAGCAGGGCCGAAGAAGGCAATCAGCCCCAGCATTTT
13	-	TRBV6-5	TRBJ1-5	-	CASSQGVQQPQHF	TGTGCCAGCAGCCAAGGGGTGCAGCAGCCCCAGCATTTT
15	once	TRBV7-2	TRBJ2-7	-	CASSTSGAESWEQYF	TGTGCCAGCAGCACGTCGGGAGCCGAGAGTTGGGAGCAGTACTTC
15	-	TRBV5-1	TRBJ2-1	-	CASSPEGVGNNEQFF	TGCGCCAGCAGCCCAGAGGGGGTAGGGAACAATGAGCAGTTCTTC
12	-	TRBV5-1	TRBJ2-5	-	CASSLDLETQYF	TGCGCCAGCAGCTTGGACTTAGAGACCCAGTACTTC
15	-	TRBV6-1	TRBJ2-1	-	CASSEGAGGYNEQFF	TGTGCCAGCAGTGAAGGAGCGGGTGGATACAATGAGCAGTTCTTC
16	-	TRBV5-1	TRBJ2-2	TRBD2	CASSSSSGSTTGELFF	TGCGCCAGCAGCTCTTCTAGCGGGAGTACGACCGGGGAGCTGTTTTTT
14	-	TRBV6-5	TRBJ2-7	TRBD1	CASSPGQGVLEQYF	TGTGCCAGCAGCCCGGGACAGGGCGTACTCGAGCAGTACTTC
16	-	TRBV5-1	TRBJ1-1	TRBD1	CASSLNAQGARTEAFF	TGCGCCAGCAGCTTGAACGCCCAGGGGGCGCGGACTGAAGCTTTCTTT
15	once	TRBV6-5	TRBJ1-2	-	CASSYSSGHSYGYTF	TGTGCCAGCAGTTACTCGTCCGGACACTCATATGGCTACACCTTC
14	-	TRBV18	TRBJ1-1	-	CASSPETGNTEAFF	TGTGCCAGCTCACCAGAGACAGGGAACACTGAAGCTTTCTTT
13	-	TRBV12-3/TRBV12-4	TRBJ2-2	-	CASSLAGAGELFF	TGTGCCAGCAGTTTAGCAGGGGCCGGGGAGCTGTTTTTT
16	-	TRBV11-2	TRBJ1-2	TRBD1	CASSSSPGTGSRGYTF	TGTGCCAGCAGCTCAAGTCCCGGGACAGGGTCGCGGGGCTACACCTTC
11	once	TRBV10-3	TRBJ2-7	-	CAISARDEQYF	TGTGCCATCAGTGCCCGCGACGAGCAGTACTTC
16	once	TRBV5-6	TRBJ2-6	-	CTSRQGLSSGANVLTF	TGTACCAGCCGACAGGGACTGAGCTCTGGGGCCAACGTCCTGACTTTC
16	-	TRBV4-1	TRBJ2-3	-	CASSQDGLALTDTQYF	TGCGCCAGCAGCCAAGATGGTCTAGCGCTCACAGATACGCAGTATTTT